The entry that follows covers one TCR beta chain sequence. Trimming left V 4 bases short and J 2 bases short, with 10 bases between. CDR3 length: 15 residues. Germline V CDR1 and CDR2: SGDLS, YYNGEE. The data belong to a study of response to subunit inactivated influenza vaccine. Each CDR3 protein gets one entry after TCRdb re-called the RT-PCR reads with MiXCR. The table lists approximately 700,000 distinct CDR3 sequences, around a sixth of them singletons, with around a tenth in the top ten. This receptor was taken from a man aged 50-59 years who received an inactivated influenza vaccine. The gene calls are TRBV9 and TRBJ1-6; perhaps TRBD1 as D (6 bases). Here the sequenced sample was PBMCs from blood, taken about 13 days after vaccination. CDR3 amino acids: CASSTQGTYNSPLHF. In DNA form, the CDR3 reads TGTGCCAGCAGCACGCAGGGGACCTATAATTCACCCCTCCACTTT.